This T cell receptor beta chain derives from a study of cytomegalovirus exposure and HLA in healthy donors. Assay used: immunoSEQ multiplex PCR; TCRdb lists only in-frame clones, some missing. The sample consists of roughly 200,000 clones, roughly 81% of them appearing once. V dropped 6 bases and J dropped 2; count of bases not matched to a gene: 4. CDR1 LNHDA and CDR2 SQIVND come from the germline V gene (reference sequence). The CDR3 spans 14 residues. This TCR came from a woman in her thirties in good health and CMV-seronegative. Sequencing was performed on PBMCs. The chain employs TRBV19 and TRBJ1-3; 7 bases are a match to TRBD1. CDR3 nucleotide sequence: TGTGCCAGTAGGACGACAGGGACTGGAAACACCATATATTTT. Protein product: CASRTTGTGNTIYF.